The 16 T cell receptor beta chains given below trace back to one sample, sequenced in a study of shared clonotypes between healthy human individuals. Repertoires were generated with immunoSEQ multiplex PCR, while TCRdb's copy carries only in-frame clones and drops some. The sample has just under 350,000 clones; around four fifths are singletons. Sequencing was carried out using memory CD4+ T cells sorted from blood. Subset in this sample: CD45RA-negative fraction. These receptor sequences come from a young man in good health.

This chain uses TRBV11-2 with TRBJ1-4; 7 positions agree with TRBD1. In germline, CDR1 is SGHAT, CDR2 FQNNGV. The J segment lost 2 bases and the V segment lost 5 bases, leaving 5 bases of the junction unmatched. This CDR3 comprises 15 residues. CDR3 DNA sequence: TGTGCCAGCAGCGCCCGACAGGGCACTAATGAAAAACTGTTTTTT. This gives the protein CASSARQGTNEKLFF.

A note on this clone: Additional DNA sequences in this sample encode the identical CDR3. CDR3 amino acids: CASTQRGSSYEQYF. The CDR3 DNA is TGTGCCAGCACTCAGCGGGGGTCTTCCTACGAGCAGTACTTC. The V gene is TRBV28, the J gene TRBJ2-7; 8 nucleotides line up with TRBD2. Trimming removed 7 bases from V and 1 base from J; junction bases left unmatched: 6. CDR1 and CDR2 (germline): MDHEN, SYDVKM. This CDR3 has 14 amino acids.

This chain connects TRBV19 to TRBJ1-2; a weak D match, TRBD1 (5 bases). The CDR3 consists of 16 residues. Trimming removed 6 bases from V and 0 bases from J, with 17 bases in between. The V gene's germline CDR1 is LNHDA and CDR2 SQIVND (reference sequence). CDR3 region: CASRTVLQVSNYGYTF. The CDR3 nucleotides are TGTGCCAGTAGGACAGTGTTACAAGTGTCTAACTATGGCTACACCTTC.

The CDR3: CASSSGVVGYGYTF. CDR3 sequence (DNA): TGTGCCAGCAGTTCAGGGGTGGTGGGCTATGGCTACACCTTC. V gene TRBV6-1 combines with J gene TRBJ1-2, with D perhaps matching TRBD1 (6 bases). The germline V and J ends were trimmed by 5 bases and 4 bases, with 14 bases remaining between them. Germline CDR1 is MNHNS and CDR2 is SASEGT. CDR3 length: 14 amino acids.

The chain joins TRBV6-6 to TRBJ1-2; weak D call: TRBD1 (5 bases). V lost 0 bases and J 4 bases, leaving 12 bases between the germline ends. In germline, CDR1 is MNHNY, CDR2 SVGAGI (reference sequence). The CDR3 length is 15 residues. In DNA form, the CDR3 reads TGTGCCAGCAGTTACTCAGTAGGGGCCTCCTATGGCTACACCTTC. As protein: CASSYSVGASYGYTF.

V usage is TRBV10-3 and J usage is TRBJ2-5, with D uncertain. Germline V gene data show CDR1 as ENHRY and CDR2 as SYGVKD. CDR3 size: 13 residues. V gave up 11 bases and J gave up 2 bases, with 15 bases separating them. The CDR3 protein is CAVRRGPQETQYF. The CDR3 coding sequence is TGTGCCGTACGGCGAGGACCGCAAGAGACCCAGTACTTC.

The chain employs TRBV28 and TRBJ1-4; 9 positions agree with TRBD1. With 6 bases clipped from V and 13 bases from J, the junction kept 12 bases outside the gene matches. CDR3 size: 14 residues. The germline V gene has CDR1 MDHEN and CDR2 SYDVKM. This CDR3 reads CASSPGQGLGLLFF. CDR3 DNA: TGTGCCAGCAGCCCGGGACAGGGCCTCGGGTTACTGTTTTTT.

The V call is TRBV5-1, the J call TRBJ2-5, with a tentative D call TRBD2 (5 bases). With 0 bases removed from V and 0 bases from J, the gap between germline ends came to 6 bases. The CDR3 sequence is 14 residues long. Germline CDR1 is SGHRS and CDR2 is YFSETQ. CDR3 residues: CASSLALDQETQYF. The CDR3 bases are TGCGCCAGCAGCTTGGCACTAGACCAAGAGACCCAGTACTTC.

The V call is TRBV18, the J call TRBJ2-2, with 10 bases aligning to TRBD1. V lost 5 bases to trimming and J lost 7 bases; unmatched junction nucleotides: 10. Per germline, CDR1 KGHSH and CDR2 LQKENI. This CDR3 contains 16 residues. In DNA, the CDR3 is TGTGCCAGCTCATCTCCGGGACAGGGGAGTATCGGGGAGCTGTTTTTT. Its protein is CASSSPGQGSIGELFF.

V usage is TRBV19 and J usage is TRBJ2-1; possible D gene TRBD1, 5 bases. Per the germline V gene, CDR1 is LNHDA and CDR2 is SQIVND (reference sequence). The V and J ends lost 4 bases and 6 bases respectively, with 19 bases between them. CDR3 length: 16 amino acids. The DNA of the CDR3 is TGTGCCAGTAGTACAGGGCGCTTGACGATTTCCAATGAGCAGTTCTTC. Translation gives CASSTGRLTISNEQFF.

This chain connects TRBV29-1 to TRBJ2-5, with a tentative D call TRBD2 (5 bases). Germline CDR1 SQVTM, CDR2 ANQGSEA. The CDR3 has 14 amino acids. Trimming stripped 4 bases from V and 7 bases from J, with 19 bases between. CDR3 region: CSVVRGSDEGTQYF. The DNA for the CDR3 is TGCAGCGTTGTTCGAGGGTCGGATGAAGGGACCCAGTACTTC.

Details on this clone: With a much larger clone just one base away, this may be a read error. The chain has TRBV6-1 and TRBJ2-1; 10 bases agree with TRBD2. The CDR3 runs to 15 residues. The V segment lost 6 bases and the J segment 0 bases; nucleotides outside the gene matches: 2. From germline, CDR1 is MNHNS and CDR2 SASEGT. The chain's CDR3 is CASSSSGSSYNEQFF. The CDR3 nucleotides are TGTGCCAGCAGCTCTAGCGGGAGCTCCTACAATGAGCAGTTCTTC.

This chain connects TRBV29-1 to TRBJ2-1, with TRBD2 matching over 8 bases. Losses at the gene ends were 7 bases for V and 8 bases for J; bases not matched to a gene: 16. Germline V gene sequence: CDR1 SQVTM, CDR2 ANQGSEA. This CDR3 has 15 residues. CDR3 loop: CSARSNGRASDEQFF. The CDR3 DNA follows: TGCAGCGCCCGTAGCAACGGGAGGGCCTCGGATGAGCAGTTCTTC.

This chain joins TRBV9 and TRBJ2-3; D may be TRBD1 or TRBD2 (5 bases each). The CDR3 sequence is 15 residues long. CDR1 and CDR2 (germline): SGDLS, YYNGEE. The V end was cut by 5 bases, the J end by 0 bases, with 13 bases between. The CDR3 sequence is CASRALAGSTDTQYF. CDR3 nucleotide sequence: TGTGCCAGCAGAGCCCTAGCAGGGAGCACAGATACGCAGTATTTT.

The rearrangement joins TRBV11-2 to TRBJ1-2; 8 bases map to TRBD1. The CDR3 is made up of 17 amino acids. Germline loops: CDR1 SGHAT, CDR2 FQNNGV. With 5 bases clipped from V and 7 bases from J, the junction kept 18 bases outside the gene matches. The CDR3 sequence is CASSLTSKGQGGVGYTF. The DNA for the CDR3 is TGTGCCAGCAGCCTGACCTCAAAAGGACAGGGCGGGGTTGGCTACACCTTC. Supplemented by reference TRBV11-2 and TRBJ1-2, the full variable domain reads EAGVAQSPRYKIIEKRQSVAFWCNPISGHATLYWYQQILGQGPKLLIQFQNNGVVDDSQLPKDRFSAERLKGVDSTLKIQPAKLEDSAVYLCASSLTSKGQGGVGYTFGSGTRLTVV.

A note on this clone: A much larger clone sits a single nucleotide away, making a read error possible. V is TRBV19 and J is TRBJ1-1, with a possible D match to TRBD1 (6 bases). The CDR3 has 14 amino acids. Germline CDR1 LNHDA, CDR2 SQIVND (reference sequence). The CDR3 sequence is CVSSVWGLDTEAFF. The CDR3 DNA reads as TGTGTCAGTAGTGTTTGGGGGCTGGACACTGAAGCTTTCTTT.